Detailed here is one TCR beta chain. These data come from a study of ipilimumab plus nivolumab after autologous stem cell transplantation. Profiled with immunoSEQ multiplex PCR; TCRdb holds only in-frame clones, not every one. The table includes 15,000 to 20,000 clones, around 82% detected once. CDR1 and CDR2 (germline): MNHNS, SASEGT. There are 16 residues in the CDR3. V lost 2 bases to trimming and J lost 0 bases, with 11 bases between them. Sequenced material: PBMCs, taken in a trial of ipilimumab plus nivolumab as post-transplant consolidation. The chain uses TRBV6-1 and TRBJ1-5, with TRBD1 as a possible D gene (5 bases). The origin of this receptor is a male donor with diffuse large B-cell lymphoma. The CDR3 nucleotides are TGTGCCAGCAGTGAATACGGGACCTATAGCAATCAGCCCCAGCATTTT. Translating gives CASSEYGTYSNQPQHF.